The clone carrying this T cell receptor (beta chain) was picked up a small number of times. Its target is unknown. The data originate from a study of blood T cells in healthy people across ages. Study-wide results and caveats: It was held that the diversity estimates obtained from one million T cells were underestimates.

The second PCR ran about 6 to 11 cycles with a sample-barcoded 5' primer and J-beta primers. TCRdb fed the 5' RACE reads into MiXCR, producing one record per CDR3 protein. The sample has 800,000 to 1,300,000 distinct CDR3 sequences; 25% are singletons. This same sample was also part of a study on T cells of mothers and their children.

This sequence originates from a girl aged 2-9 years in good health. What was sequenced was blood.

Here the CDR3 reads CASYLDGYTEAFF. The CDR3, as DNA: TGTGCCAGCTACCTAGATGGGTACACTGAAGCTTTCTTT. The V gene is TRBV12-3 or TRBV12-4, the J gene TRBJ1-1; D is undetermined. This CDR3 comprises 13 residues. Trimming stripped 8 bases from V and 3 bases from J, with 13 bases between.